This is a list of T cell receptor beta chains from one sample in a study of cytomegalovirus exposure and HLA in healthy donors. Data came from immunoSEQ multiplex PCR; TCRdb stores just in-frame clones and leaves some out. The sample holds more than 95,000 clones, about 81% seen once. The sequenced sample consisted of PBMCs. The origin of the receptors is a woman aged 30 to 39 in good health and CMV-seronegative. CDR3s include the opening cysteine and the closing phenylalanine or tryptophan. A D gene is named only where the DNA matches it firmly. Rows give clone size only sometimes, using once, few, many, or a class for an expanded clone.

V,D,size,J,DNA,CDR3
TRBV6-1,.,.,TRBJ1-5,TGTGCCAGCAGTGAACTTAGCAATCAGCCCCAGCATTTT,CASSELSNQPQHF
TRBV7-9,.,few,TRBJ2-1,TGTTCCAGCAGCGCCTACGGGGGCGGGAGAAGGAATGAGCAGTTCTTC,CSSSAYGGGRRNEQFF
TRBV7-2,TRBD1,.,TRBJ1-6,TGTGCCAGCGCGGGACAGGGGTTTTCACCCCTCCACTTT,CASAGQGFSPLHF
TRBV7-3,TRBD1,.,TRBJ2-5,TGTGCCAGCAGCTCCGGGACAGGGTTTGTAGGGGAGACCCAGTACTTC,CASSSGTGFVGETQYF
TRBV11-2,TRBD1,.,TRBJ1-3,TGTGCCAGCAGCCCCAGGGGGCCTGGAAACACCATATATTTT,CASSPRGPGNTIYF
TRBV18,TRBD1,.,TRBJ1-1,TGTGCCAGCTCACCCCAGACAGGGAGGTACACTGAAGCTTTCTTT,CASSPQTGRYTEAFF
TRBV5-6,.,.,TRBJ1-1,TGTGCCAGCAGCTTGTGGGGGCTTGAAGCTTTCTTT,CASSLWGLEAFF
TRBV5-4,.,.,TRBJ2-5,TGTGCCAGCAGCCCTCTGGAGGGGGGGTGGCAAGAGACCCAGTACTTC,CASSPLEGGWQETQYF
TRBV4-2,.,.,TRBJ1-3,TGTGCCAGCAGCCAAGAGTACAGGTTGGGAAACACCATATATTTT,CASSQEYRLGNTIYF
TRBV7-9,TRBD2,.,TRBJ2-7,TGTGCCAGCAGCTTATGGACTAGCGGGAGTTACGAGCAGTACTTC,CASSLWTSGSYEQYF
TRBV15,TRBD1,.,TRBJ2-2,TGTGCCACCAGCAGAGATCTGGGACAGACCACCGGGGAGCTGTTTTTT,CATSRDLGQTTGELFF
TRBV7-2,.,few,TRBJ1-5,TGTGCCAGCAGCGGTAAAACAGGACAGCCCCAGCATTTT,CASSGKTGQPQHF
TRBV19,.,.,TRBJ2-1,TGTGCCAGTAGTATCATAGGGAGTTACAATGAGCAGTTCTTC,CASSIIGSYNEQFF
TRBV5-5,TRBD1,.,TRBJ1-4,TGTGCCAGCAGCGTCGGGACAGCTGAAAAACTGTTTTTT,CASSVGTAEKLFF
TRBV25-1,.,.,TRBJ2-5,TGTGCCAGCAGTGATGGAGGCGCGGAGACCCAGTACTTC,CASSDGGAETQYF
TRBV6-5,TRBD1,few,TRBJ2-7,TGTGCCAGCAGTCCCCGGGACAGCAGCTCCTACGAGCAGTACTTC,CASSPRDSSSYEQYF
TRBV6-5,TRBD1,once,TRBJ1-1,TGTGCCAGCAGGGGGGACAGGGGTAAAACTGAAGCTTTCTTT,CASRGDRGKTEAFF
TRBV6-5,.,.,TRBJ2-2,TGTGCCAGCAGTTACTCCCGGCCAGGGCCCACCGGGGAGCTGTTTTTT,CASSYSRPGPTGELFF
TRBV11-2,.,.,TRBJ1-5,TGTGCCAGCAGCTTAGGGGGCTGGGGGGGAGGACAGCCCCAGCATTTT,CASSLGGWGGGQPQHF
TRBV5-1,TRBD2,few,TRBJ2-1,TGCGCCAGCAGCTATAGCTCCGGGACTAGCGGGTACAATGAGCAGTTCTTC,CASSYSSGTSGYNEQFF
TRBV5-1,.,.,TRBJ1-1,TGCGCCAGCAGCGGGGGGGCTGGGACTGAAGCTTTCTTT,CASSGGAGTEAFF
TRBV7-2,TRBD2,.,TRBJ2-3,TGTGCCAGCAGCTTAGCGGGACTAGCGGGGGGAGATACGCAGTATTTT,CASSLAGLAGGDTQYF
TRBV19,TRBD1,.,TRBJ2-3,TGTGCCAGTAGTATCTACAGGGGGCATCAAGATACGCAGTATTTT,CASSIYRGHQDTQYF
TRBV5-8,.,.,TRBJ1-2,TGTGCCAGCAGCTTGGTTTTGGCAGACTGGAACTATGGCTACACCTTC,CASSLVLADWNYGYTF
TRBV30,.,.,TRBJ2-2,TGTGCCTGGAAAAGGGGTTACGGGGAGCTGTTTTTT,CAWKRGYGELFF
TRBV7-9,.,.,TRBJ2-5,TGTGCCAGCAGCCTCGTGATTTCTGGGGCAGAGACCCAGTACTTC,CASSLVISGAETQYF
TRBV7-9,TRBD1,.,TRBJ1-2,TGTTCCAGCAGCTTAGCGTTAACAGGGGGCGTCAATGGCTACACCTTC,CSSSLALTGGVNGYTF
TRBV5-6,.,.,TRBJ2-3,TGTGCCAGCAGAGGCTGGCAGGCAAGCACAGATACGCAGTATTTT,CASRGWQASTDTQYF
TRBV6-1,.,few,TRBJ2-3,TGTGCCAGCAGTGGAAGTAGGGGAGATACGCAGTATTTT,CASSGSRGDTQYF
TRBV30,.,.,TRBJ2-5,TGTGCCTGGAGTGCAGGGGCGATTTCGCGGGAGACCCAGTACTTC,CAWSAGAISRETQYF
TRBV4-2,.,.,TRBJ2-1,TGTGCCAGCAGCCAGTCAGGTGGGCCTCAGGCTGAGCAGTTCTTC,CASSQSGGPQAEQFF
TRBV7-6,TRBD1,.,TRBJ2-5,TGTGCCAGCAGCCTCGGGACAGAAGAGACCCAGTACTTC,CASSLGTEETQYF
TRBV7-6,.,.,TRBJ2-4,TGTGCCAGCAGCTTACAGGGGCCTCTAAACATTCAGTACTTC,CASSLQGPLNIQYF
TRBV2,TRBD2,.,TRBJ2-7,TGTGCCAGCAGTCCTCTAGCGGGGACCGCCTACGAGCAGTACTTC,CASSPLAGTAYEQYF
TRBV5-4,.,.,TRBJ2-7,TGTGCCAGCAGCTTGGCAGGGCTTTGGCAGTACTTC,CASSLAGLWQYF
TRBV5-1,.,.,TRBJ2-1,TGCGCCAGCAGCTTGGGGGGGGGCCCCTACAATGAGCAGTTCTTC,CASSLGGGPYNEQFF
TRBV19,.,.,TRBJ2-2,TGTGCCAGTAGTATTAGTAAAGTAACCGGGGAGCTGTTTTTT,CASSISKVTGELFF
TRBV6-6,.,.,TRBJ2-5,TGTGCCAGCAAGGGGTCTAGGATGGAGACCCAGTACTTC,CASKGSRMETQYF
TRBV18,.,.,TRBJ2-3,TGTGCCAGCTCACCACCGGAGGATACGCAGTATTTT,CASSPPEDTQYF
TRBV6-1,TRBD1,.,TRBJ1-2,TGTGCCAGTAGGACAGGGTACGGCTACACCTTC,CASRTGYGYTF
TRBV7-9,TRBD1,.,TRBJ1-5,TGTTCCAGCACCATACAACCGGACAGGCGGGAATGTCAGCCCCAGCATTTT,CSSTIQPDRRECQPQHF
TRBV9,.,.,TRBJ2-1,TGTGCCAGCAGCGTACGGGAGTCTTACAATGAGCAGTTCTTC,CASSVRESYNEQFF
TRBV7-3,.,.,TRBJ2-2,TGTGCCAGCAGCCCCCCCGGGGGAGAGGGCGGGGAGCTGTTTTTT,CASSPPGGEGGELFF
TRBV6-5,.,.,TRBJ1-2,TGTGCCAGCAGTTACGACAGGATTTCTGGCTACACCTTC,CASSYDRISGYTF
TRBV5-1,.,.,TRBJ2-5,TGCGCCAGCAGCTTGATGGGGGCGCGTTACCAAGAGACCCAGTACTTC,CASSLMGARYQETQYF
TRBV9,TRBD2,.,TRBJ2-3,TGTGCCAGCAGCGTAGTCCCTCCTAGCGGGGGGGCTTTAGGAACGCAGTATTTT,CASSVVPPSGGALGTQYF
TRBV4-2,TRBD2,.,TRBJ2-1,TGTGCCAGCAGCCAAGAATCGGCGGGGGGCTTCTACAATGAGCAGTTCTTC,CASSQESAGGFYNEQFF
TRBV11-3,TRBD2,.,TRBJ2-2,TGTGCCAGCAAGGTAGCGGGAGGACTGAACACCGGGGAGCTGTTTTTT,CASKVAGGLNTGELFF
TRBV6-1,.,.,TRBJ1-2,TGTGCCAGCAGTGAACCCAACAGGGACTATGGCTACACCTTC,CASSEPNRDYGYTF
TRBV9,TRBD2,.,TRBJ2-1,TGTGCCAGCAGCGTCCAAGAGGGCGGGGGGGTGTTCTTC,CASSVQEGGGVFF
TRBV13,TRBD1,.,TRBJ2-1,TGTGCCAGCAGCATCCGGGACAGTAACAATGAGCAGTTCTTC,CASSIRDSNNEQFF
TRBV19,.,few,TRBJ2-1,TGTGCCAGTAGTATTGAGGTCGGGTTTTACAATGAGCAGTTCTTC,CASSIEVGFYNEQFF